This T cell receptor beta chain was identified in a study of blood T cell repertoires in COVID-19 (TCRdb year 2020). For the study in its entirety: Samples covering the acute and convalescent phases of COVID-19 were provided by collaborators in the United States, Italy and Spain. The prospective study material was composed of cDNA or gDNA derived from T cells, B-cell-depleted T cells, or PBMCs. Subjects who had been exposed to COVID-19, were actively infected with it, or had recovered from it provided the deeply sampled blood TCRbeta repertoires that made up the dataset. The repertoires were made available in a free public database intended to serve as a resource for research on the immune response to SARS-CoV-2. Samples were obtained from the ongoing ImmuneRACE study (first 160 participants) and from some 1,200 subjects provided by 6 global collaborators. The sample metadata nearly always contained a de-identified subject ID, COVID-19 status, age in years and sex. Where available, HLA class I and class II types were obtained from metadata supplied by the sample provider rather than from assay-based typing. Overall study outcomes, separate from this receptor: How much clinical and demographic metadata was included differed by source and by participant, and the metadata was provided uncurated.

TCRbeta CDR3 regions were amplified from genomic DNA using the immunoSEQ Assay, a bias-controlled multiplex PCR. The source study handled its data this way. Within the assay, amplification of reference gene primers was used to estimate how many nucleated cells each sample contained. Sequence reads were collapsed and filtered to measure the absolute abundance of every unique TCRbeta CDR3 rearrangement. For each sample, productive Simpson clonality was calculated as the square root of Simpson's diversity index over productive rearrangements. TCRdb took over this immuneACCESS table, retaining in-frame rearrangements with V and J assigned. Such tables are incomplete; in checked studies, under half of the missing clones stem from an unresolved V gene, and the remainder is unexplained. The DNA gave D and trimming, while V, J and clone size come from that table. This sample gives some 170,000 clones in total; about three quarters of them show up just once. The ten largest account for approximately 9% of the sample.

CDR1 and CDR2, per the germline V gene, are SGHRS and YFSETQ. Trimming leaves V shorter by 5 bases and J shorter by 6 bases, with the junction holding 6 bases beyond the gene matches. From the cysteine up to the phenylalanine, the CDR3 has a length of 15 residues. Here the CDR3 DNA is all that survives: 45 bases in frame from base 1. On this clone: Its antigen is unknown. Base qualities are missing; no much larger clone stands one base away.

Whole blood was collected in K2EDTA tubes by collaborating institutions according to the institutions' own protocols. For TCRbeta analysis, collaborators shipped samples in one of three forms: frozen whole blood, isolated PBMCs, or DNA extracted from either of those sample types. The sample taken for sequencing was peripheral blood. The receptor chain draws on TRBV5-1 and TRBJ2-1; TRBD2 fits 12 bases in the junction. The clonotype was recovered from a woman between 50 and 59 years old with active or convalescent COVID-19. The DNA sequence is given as TGCGCCAGCAGGTCGACTAGCGGGGGTCCCAATGAGCAGTTCTTC. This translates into CASRSTSGGPNEQFF.